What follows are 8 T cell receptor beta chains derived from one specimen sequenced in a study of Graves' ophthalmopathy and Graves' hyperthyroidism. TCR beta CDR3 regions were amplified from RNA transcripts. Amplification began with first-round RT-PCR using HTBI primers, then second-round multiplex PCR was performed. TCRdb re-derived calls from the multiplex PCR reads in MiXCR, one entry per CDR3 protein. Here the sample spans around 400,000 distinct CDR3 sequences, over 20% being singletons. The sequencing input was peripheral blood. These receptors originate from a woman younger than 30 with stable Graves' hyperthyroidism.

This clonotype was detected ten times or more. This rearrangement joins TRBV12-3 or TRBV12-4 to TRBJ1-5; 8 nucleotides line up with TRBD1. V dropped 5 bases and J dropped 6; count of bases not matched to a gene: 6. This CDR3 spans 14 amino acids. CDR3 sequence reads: CASSPQGGSQPQHF. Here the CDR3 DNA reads TGTGCCAGCAGTCCACAGGGGGGAAGTCAGCCCCAGCATTTT.

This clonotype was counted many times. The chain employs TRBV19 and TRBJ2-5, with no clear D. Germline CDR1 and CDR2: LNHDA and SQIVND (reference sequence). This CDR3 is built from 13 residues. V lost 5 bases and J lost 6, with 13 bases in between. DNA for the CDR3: TGTGCCAGTAGTCCCCGAAGGGTCAAGACCCAGTACTTC. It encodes CASSPRRVKTQYF.

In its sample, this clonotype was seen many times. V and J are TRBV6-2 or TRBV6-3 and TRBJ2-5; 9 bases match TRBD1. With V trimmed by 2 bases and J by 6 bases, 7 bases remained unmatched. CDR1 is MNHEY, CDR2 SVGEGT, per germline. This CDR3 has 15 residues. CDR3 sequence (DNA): TGTGCCAGCAGTTACGCGGGACAGGGAAGGAAGACCCAGTACTTC. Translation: CASSYAGQGRKTQYF.

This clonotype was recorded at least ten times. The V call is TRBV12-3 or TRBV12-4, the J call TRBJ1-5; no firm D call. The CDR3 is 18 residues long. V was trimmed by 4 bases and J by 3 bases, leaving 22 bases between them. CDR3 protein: CASSYIQTALYNNQPQHF. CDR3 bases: TGTGCCAGCAGTTATATTCAGACGGCCCTTTATAACAATCAGCCCCAGCATTTT.

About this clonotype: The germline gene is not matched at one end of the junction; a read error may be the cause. The CDR3 DNA reads TGTGCCAGCAGTTTTAATAGGGGAGGAGAGACCAAGTACTTC. It specifies CASSFNRGGETKYF. The rearrangement joins TRBV12-3 or TRBV12-4 to TRBJ2-5, with D maybe TRBD2 (6 bases). The CDR3 consists of 14 residues.

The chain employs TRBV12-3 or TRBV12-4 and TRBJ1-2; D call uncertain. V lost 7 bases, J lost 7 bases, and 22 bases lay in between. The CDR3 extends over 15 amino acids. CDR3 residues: CASNPKSRTAAGYTF. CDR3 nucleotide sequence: TGTGCCAGCAATCCTAAATCCAGGACGGCGGCTGGCTACACCTTC.

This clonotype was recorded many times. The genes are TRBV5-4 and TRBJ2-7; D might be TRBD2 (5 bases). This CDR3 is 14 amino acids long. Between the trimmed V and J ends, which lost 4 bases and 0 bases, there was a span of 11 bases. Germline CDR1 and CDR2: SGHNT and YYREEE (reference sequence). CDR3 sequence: CASSISGYSYEQYF. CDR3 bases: TGTGCCAGCAGCATCTCGGGGTACTCCTACGAGCAGTACTTC.

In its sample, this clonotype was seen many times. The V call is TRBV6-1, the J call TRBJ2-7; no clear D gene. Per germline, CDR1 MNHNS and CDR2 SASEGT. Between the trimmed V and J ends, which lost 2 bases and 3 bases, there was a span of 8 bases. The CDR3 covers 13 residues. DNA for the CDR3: TGTGCCAGCAGTGAACCCCCGGTCTACGAGCAGTACTTC. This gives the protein CASSEPPVYEQYF.